The 10 T cell receptor beta chains below come from one sample, sequenced in a study of OX40 agonist ivuxolimab in advanced cancers. Assay used: immunoSEQ multiplex PCR; TCRdb lists only in-frame clones, some missing. The sample comprises more than 60,000 clones, 85% of which are singletons, and roughly 0.7% rests with the top ten. Sequencing used CD4+ or CD8+ T cells sorted from blood, obtained in a trial of the OX40 agonist ivuxolimab. These receptors originate from an adult with an advanced solid tumor such as melanoma, head and neck, liver or kidney cancer.

This sequence joins TRBV7-3 and TRBJ1-1, with a tentative D call TRBD1 (5 bases). V gave up 5 bases and J gave up 1 base, with 11 bases separating them. The germline CDR1 and CDR2 sequences are SGHTA and FQGTGA. The length of the CDR3 is 14 residues. CDR3 nucleotides: TGTGCCAGCAGCCCCTGGGGCGGGAACACTGAAGCTTTCTTT. This translates into CASSPWGGNTEAFF.

This chain uses TRBV6-6 with TRBJ2-5; TRBD2 aligns across 7 bases. Germline values: CDR1 MNHNY, CDR2 SVGAGI (reference sequence). The CDR3 has 13 amino acids. The ends lost 6 bases at V and 5 bases at J; junction bases unmatched: 6. CDR3 loop: CASRFQGGETQYF. The CDR3 region has the DNA TGTGCCAGCAGATTTCAGGGAGGGGAGACCCAGTACTTC.

The genes are TRBV6-6 and TRBJ1-3, with unresolved D. This CDR3 has 14 amino acids. Trimming cost V 8 bases and J 3 bases, with 14 bases left between them. Germline V CDR1 and CDR2: MNHNY, SVGAGI (reference sequence). The CDR3 coding sequence is TGTGCCAGCTCGGAAGTCACGGGTGGAAACACCATATATTTT. It encodes CASSEVTGGNTIYF.

This clone was counted between two and nine times. The V and J genes are TRBV7-2 and TRBJ1-3; D not certain. V lost 1 base, J lost 3 bases, and 4 bases lay in between. The CDR3 consists of 13 residues. CDR1 is SGHTA and CDR2 is FQGNSA in the germline V gene. CDR3 in DNA: TGTGCCAGCAGCTTAGATGTTGGAAACACCATATATTTT. This gives the protein CASSLDVGNTIYF.

This rearrangement joins TRBV18 to TRBJ1-2; the D gene is possibly TRBD1 (5 bases). The CDR3 length is 15 residues. CDR1 and CDR2 from the germline V gene are KGHSH and LQKENI. V lost 5 bases, J lost 2 bases, and 15 bases lay in between. The CDR3 region has the DNA TGTGCCAGCTCAGAGCTTCTGGGGGGGAACTATGGCTACACCTTC. This sequence encodes CASSELLGGNYGYTF.

V usage is TRBV6-5 and J usage is TRBJ1-2, with TRBD1 as a possible D gene (6 bases). CDR3 length: 12 residues. Trimming left V 8 bases short and J 5 bases short, with 12 bases between. The V gene's germline CDR1 is MNHEY and CDR2 SVGAGI. The CDR3 nucleotides read TGTGCCAGCCGGGGGGCTTATTATGGCTACACCTTC. Amino acids: CASRGAYYGYTF.

This chain connects TRBV7-2 to TRBJ2-7; 8 bases line up with TRBD1. There are 14 residues in the CDR3. The V gene end was trimmed by 1 base and the J gene end by 7 bases; junction bases not matched to a gene: 6. From germline, CDR1 is SGHTA and CDR2 FQGNSA. CDR3 protein: CASSLVQGVREQYF. DNA for the CDR3: TGTGCCAGCAGCTTAGTACAGGGGGTAAGAGAGCAGTACTTC. Looking up the rest from reference TRBV7-2 and TRBJ2-7 gives the full variable domain: GAGVSQSPSNKVTEKGKDVELRCDPISGHTALYWYRQSLGQGLEFLIYFQGNSAPDKSGLPSDRFSAERTGGSVSTLTIQRTQQEDSAVYLCASSLVQGVREQYFGPGTRLTVT.

The chain employs TRBV10-3 and TRBJ2-3, with 8 bases fitting TRBD2. This CDR3 spans 15 amino acids. V shed 6 bases, J shed 4 bases, and the junction held 9 bases outside the gene matches. Per germline, CDR1 ENHRY and CDR2 SYGVKD. CDR3 residues: CAISGPGTRSDTQYF. CDR3 DNA: TGTGCCATCAGCGGACCCGGGACTAGGTCAGATACGCAGTATTTT.

This chain uses TRBV7-9 with TRBJ2-7; D remains unclear. V was clipped by 0 bases and J by 3 bases, with 6 bases between them. Per germline, CDR1 SEHNR and CDR2 FQNEAQ (reference sequence). The length of the CDR3 is 13 residues. The CDR3 loop is CASSLAGHYEQYF. The CDR3 nucleotides read TGTGCCAGCAGCTTAGCCGGGCACTACGAGCAGTACTTC. The whole variable domain, filled in from reference TRBV7-9 and TRBJ2-7, reads DTGVSQNPRHKITKRGQNVTFRCDPISEHNRLYWYRQTLGQGPEFLTYFQNEAQLEKSRLLSDRFSAERPKGSFSTLEIQRTEQGDSAMYLCASSLAGHYEQYFGPGTRLTVT.

The chain links TRBV12-5 to TRBJ2-7; the D gene is possibly TRBD1 (6 bases). Germline V gives CDR1 LGHNT, CDR2 FRNRAP. The CDR3 spans 15 residues. V lost 3 bases to trimming and J lost 4 bases, with 16 bases between them. DNA of the CDR3: TGTGCTAGTGGTTTTTCTCCCAGGGGAAAATACGAGCAGTACTTC. This codes for CASGFSPRGKYEQYF.